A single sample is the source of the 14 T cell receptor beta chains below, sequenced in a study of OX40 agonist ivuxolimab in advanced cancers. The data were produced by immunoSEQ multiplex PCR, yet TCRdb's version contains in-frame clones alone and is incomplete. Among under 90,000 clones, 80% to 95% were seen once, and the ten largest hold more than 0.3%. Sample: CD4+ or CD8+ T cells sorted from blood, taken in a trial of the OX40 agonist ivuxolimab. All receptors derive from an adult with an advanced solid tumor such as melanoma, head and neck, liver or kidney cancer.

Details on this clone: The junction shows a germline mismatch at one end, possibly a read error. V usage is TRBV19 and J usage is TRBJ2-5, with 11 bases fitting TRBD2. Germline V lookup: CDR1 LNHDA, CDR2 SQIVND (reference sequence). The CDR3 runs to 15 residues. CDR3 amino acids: CASSGLAGLQGTQYF. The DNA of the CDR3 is TGTGCCAGTAGTGGACTAGCGGGCCTCCAAGGGACCCAGTACTTC.

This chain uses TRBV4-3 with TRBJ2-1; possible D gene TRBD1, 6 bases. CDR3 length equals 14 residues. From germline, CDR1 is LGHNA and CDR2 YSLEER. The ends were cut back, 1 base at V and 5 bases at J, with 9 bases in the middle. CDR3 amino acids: CASSQVPGDNEQFF. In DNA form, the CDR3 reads TGCGCCAGCAGCCAAGTCCCAGGGGACAATGAGCAGTTCTTC.

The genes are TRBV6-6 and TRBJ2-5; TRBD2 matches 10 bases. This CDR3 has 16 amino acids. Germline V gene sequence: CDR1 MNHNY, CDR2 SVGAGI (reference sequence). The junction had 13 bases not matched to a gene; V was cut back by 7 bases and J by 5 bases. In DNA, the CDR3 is TGTGCCAGCACCCGCCGGGTAGCGGGAGGTAGGGAGACCCAGTACTTC. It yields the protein CASTRRVAGGRETQYF.

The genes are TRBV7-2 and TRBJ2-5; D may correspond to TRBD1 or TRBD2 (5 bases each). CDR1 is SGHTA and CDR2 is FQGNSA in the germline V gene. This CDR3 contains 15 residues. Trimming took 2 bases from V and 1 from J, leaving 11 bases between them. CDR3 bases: TGTGCCAGCAGCTTAAGTTACGGGGCCCAAGAGACCCAGTACTTC. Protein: CASSLSYGAQETQYF.

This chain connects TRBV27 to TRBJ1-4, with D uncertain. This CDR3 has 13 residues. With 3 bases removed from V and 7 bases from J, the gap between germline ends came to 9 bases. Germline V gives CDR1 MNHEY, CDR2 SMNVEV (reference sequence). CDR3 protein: CASSFRWGEKLFF. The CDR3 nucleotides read TGTGCCAGCAGTTTTAGGTGGGGTGAAAAACTGTTTTTT.

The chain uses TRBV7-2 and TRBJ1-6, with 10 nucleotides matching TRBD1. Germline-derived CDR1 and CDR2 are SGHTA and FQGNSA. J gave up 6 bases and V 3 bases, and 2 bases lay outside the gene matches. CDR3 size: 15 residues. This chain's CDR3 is CASSFGQGGNSPLHF. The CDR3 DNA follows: TGTGCCAGCAGCTTCGGACAGGGGGGTAATTCACCCCTCCACTTT.

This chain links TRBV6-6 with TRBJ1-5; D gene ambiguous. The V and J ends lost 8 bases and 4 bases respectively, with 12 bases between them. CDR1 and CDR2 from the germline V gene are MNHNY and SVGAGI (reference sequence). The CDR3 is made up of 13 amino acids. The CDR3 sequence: CASQLTDNQPQHF. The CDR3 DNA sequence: TGTGCCAGCCAGCTCACGGATAATCAGCCCCAGCATTTT.

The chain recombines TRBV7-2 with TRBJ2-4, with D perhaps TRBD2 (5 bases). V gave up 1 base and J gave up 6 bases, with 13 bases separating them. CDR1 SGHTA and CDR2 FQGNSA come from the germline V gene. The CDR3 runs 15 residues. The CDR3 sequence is CASSLGWTSGNIQYF. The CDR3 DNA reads TGTGCCAGCAGCTTAGGGTGGACCAGCGGAAACATTCAGTACTTC.

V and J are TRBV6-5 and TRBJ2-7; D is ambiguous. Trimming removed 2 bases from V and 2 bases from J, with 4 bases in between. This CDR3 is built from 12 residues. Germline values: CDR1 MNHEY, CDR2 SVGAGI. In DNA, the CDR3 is TGTGCCAGCAGTTACGTGCCCTACGAGCAGTACTTC. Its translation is CASSYVPYEQYF.

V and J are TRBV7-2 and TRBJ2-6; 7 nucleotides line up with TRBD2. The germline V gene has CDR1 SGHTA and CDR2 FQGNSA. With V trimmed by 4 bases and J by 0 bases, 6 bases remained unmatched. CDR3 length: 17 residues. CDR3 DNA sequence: TGTGCCAGCAGCTCAGCGGGACTGCTCTCTGGGGCCAACGTCCTGACTTTC. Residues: CASSSAGLLSGANVLTF.

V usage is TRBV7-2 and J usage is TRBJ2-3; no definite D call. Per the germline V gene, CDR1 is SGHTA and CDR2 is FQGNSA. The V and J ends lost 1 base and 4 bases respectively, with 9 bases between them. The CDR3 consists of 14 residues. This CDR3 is CASSLGAFSDTQYF. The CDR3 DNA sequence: TGTGCCAGCAGCTTAGGAGCTTTCTCAGATACGCAGTATTTT.

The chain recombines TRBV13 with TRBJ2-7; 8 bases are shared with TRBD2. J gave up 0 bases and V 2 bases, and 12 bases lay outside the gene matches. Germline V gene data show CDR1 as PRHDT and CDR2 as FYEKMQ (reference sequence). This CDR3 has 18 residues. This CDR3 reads CASSLRNLRGTSSYEQYF. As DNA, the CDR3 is TGTGCCAGCAGCTTACGGAATTTGCGGGGGACTAGCTCCTACGAGCAGTACTTC.

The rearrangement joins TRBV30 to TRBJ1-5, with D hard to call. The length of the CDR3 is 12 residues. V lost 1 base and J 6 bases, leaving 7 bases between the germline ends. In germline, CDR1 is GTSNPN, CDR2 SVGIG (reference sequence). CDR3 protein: CAWSERSQPQHF. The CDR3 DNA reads TGTGCCTGGAGTGAGAGATCTCAGCCCCAGCATTTT. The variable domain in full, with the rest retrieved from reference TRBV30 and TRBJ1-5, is SQTIHQWPATLVQPVGSPLSLECTVEGTSNPNLYWYRQAAGRGLQLLFYSVGIGQISSEVPQNLSASRPQDRQFILSSKKLLLSDSGFYLCAWSERSQPQHFGDGTRLSIL.

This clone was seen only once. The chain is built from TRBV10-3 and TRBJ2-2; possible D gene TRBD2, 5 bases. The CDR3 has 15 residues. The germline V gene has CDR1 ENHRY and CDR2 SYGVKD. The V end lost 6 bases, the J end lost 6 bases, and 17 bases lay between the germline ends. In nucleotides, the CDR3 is TGTGCCATCAGAACCACCTCTTCCGGGGCCGGGGAGCTGTTTTTT. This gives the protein CAIRTTSSGAGELFF.